This is a list of T cell receptor beta chains from one sample in a study of blood T cell repertoires in COVID-19. TCRdb keeps only in-frame clones here, not all; method: immunoSEQ multiplex PCR. The data show over 150,000 clones, approximately 84% seen once. The sequenced material came from peripheral blood. The origin of the receptors is a man in his forties with acute or convalescent COVID-19. Both conserved end residues are part of each CDR3. The D gene is left open where the match is weak. Clone size appears in some rows only: once, few, many, or a class for an expanded clone.

clone size: .; D gene: .; V gene: TRBV7-2; J gene: TRBJ2-5; CDR3 protein: CASSFSPTETQYF; CDR3 DNA: TGTGCCAGCAGCTTCTCTCCGACTGAGACCCAGTACTTC
clone size: few; D gene: .; V gene: TRBV4-1; J gene: TRBJ1-5; CDR3 protein: CASSQDRRGPQHF; CDR3 DNA: TGCGCCAGCAGCCAAGATAGAAGAGGGCCCCAGCATTTT
clone size: .; D gene: TRBD1; V gene: TRBV27; J gene: TRBJ2-1; CDR3 protein: CASSGTAPYNEQFF; CDR3 DNA: TGTGCCAGCAGTGGGACAGCCCCGTACAATGAGCAGTTCTTC
clone size: .; D gene: TRBD1; V gene: TRBV2; J gene: TRBJ1-1; CDR3 protein: CASSVTGLRSFEAFF; CDR3 DNA: TGTGCCAGCAGTGTGACAGGGCTCAGGTCCTTTGAAGCTTTCTTT
clone size: .; D gene: TRBD1; V gene: TRBV7-6; J gene: TRBJ2-3; CDR3 protein: CASTSTGYLADTQYF; CDR3 DNA: TGTGCCAGCACCTCGACAGGGTATCTAGCAGATACGCAGTATTTT
clone size: .; D gene: .; V gene: TRBV29-1; J gene: TRBJ1-5; CDR3 protein: CSVLQGSNQPQHF; CDR3 DNA: TGCAGCGTTCTGCAGGGGAGCAATCAGCCCCAGCATTTT
clone size: .; D gene: .; V gene: TRBV2; J gene: TRBJ1-2; CDR3 protein: CASSEQGGPYGYTF; CDR3 DNA: TGTGCCAGCAGTGAACAGGGAGGCCCCTATGGCTACACCTTC
clone size: .; D gene: TRBD2; V gene: TRBV5-4; J gene: TRBJ2-5; CDR3 protein: CASSLGRGKETQYF; CDR3 DNA: TGTGCCAGCAGCTTGGGGCGGGGGAAAGAGACCCAGTACTTC
clone size: once; D gene: TRBD2; V gene: TRBV19; J gene: TRBJ2-3; CDR3 protein: CATREGETQYF; CDR3 DNA: TGTGCCACCCGGGAGGGCGAGACGCAGTATTTT
clone size: once; D gene: TRBD2; V gene: TRBV5-1; J gene: TRBJ2-5; CDR3 protein: CASSLAGGGETQYF; CDR3 DNA: TGCGCCAGCAGCTTAGCGGGGGGTGGAGAGACCCAGTACTTC
clone size: few; D gene: TRBD1; V gene: TRBV5-1; J gene: TRBJ1-1; CDR3 protein: CASSRESGQMNTEAFF; CDR3 DNA: TGCGCCAGCAGTCGAGAATCGGGACAGATGAACACTGAAGCTTTCTTT
clone size: many; D gene: .; V gene: TRBV7-9; J gene: TRBJ2-7; CDR3 protein: CASSLVGGSYEQYF; CDR3 DNA: TGTGCCAGCAGCTTAGTCGGGGGCTCCTACGAGCAGTACTTC
clone size: once; D gene: .; V gene: TRBV4-1; J gene: TRBJ2-1; CDR3 protein: CASSQAKPGSWQFF; CDR3 DNA: TGCGCCAGCAGCCAAGCCAAGCCGGGGTCTTGGCAGTTCTTC
clone size: once; D gene: .; V gene: TRBV18; J gene: TRBJ2-2; CDR3 protein: CASSPGTGIGAGELFF; CDR3 DNA: TGTGCCAGCTCACCAGGTACGGGAATAGGCGCCGGGGAGCTGTTTTTT
clone size: .; D gene: .; V gene: TRBV27; J gene: TRBJ2-7; CDR3 protein: CASSPSARYEQYF; CDR3 DNA: TGTGCCAGCAGTCCCTCCGCGCGGTACGAGCAGTACTTC
clone size: .; D gene: .; V gene: TRBV5-1; J gene: TRBJ2-2; CDR3 protein: CASSPFGGLDTGELFF; CDR3 DNA: TGCGCCAGCAGCCCCTTCGGCGGGCTGGACACCGGGGAGCTGTTTTTT
clone size: .; D gene: TRBD1; V gene: TRBV9; J gene: TRBJ2-7; CDR3 protein: CASSFGQGRSYEQYF; CDR3 DNA: TGTGCCAGCAGCTTTGGACAGGGACGGTCCTACGAGCAGTACTTC
clone size: .; D gene: TRBD1; V gene: TRBV5-1; J gene: TRBJ1-1; CDR3 protein: CASMDRGKNTEAFF; CDR3 DNA: TGCGCCAGCATGGACAGGGGAAAGAACACTGAAGCTTTCTTT
clone size: .; D gene: .; V gene: TRBV11-2; J gene: TRBJ1-3; CDR3 protein: CASSHSGAGNTIYF; CDR3 DNA: TGTGCCAGCAGCCATTCAGGGGCGGGAAACACCATATATTTT
clone size: .; D gene: TRBD2; V gene: TRBV10-2; J gene: TRBJ2-3; CDR3 protein: CASRRGGTDTQYF; CDR3 DNA: TGCGCCAGCAGACGGGGGGGCACAGATACGCAGTATTTT
clone size: .; D gene: .; V gene: TRBV4-2; J gene: TRBJ1-1; CDR3 protein: CASSQQGGNTEAFF; CDR3 DNA: TGTGCCAGCAGCCAGCAAGGCGGGAACACTGAAGCTTTCTTT
clone size: .; D gene: TRBD1; V gene: TRBV27; J gene: TRBJ2-7; CDR3 protein: CASRSTGTGPYEQYF; CDR3 DNA: TGTGCCAGCAGGTCAACCGGGACAGGACCCTACGAGCAGTACTTC
clone size: few; D gene: TRBD1; V gene: TRBV19; J gene: TRBJ2-1; CDR3 protein: CASSMDRAQYNEQFF; CDR3 DNA: TGTGCCAGTAGTATGGACAGGGCCCAATACAATGAGCAGTTCTTC
clone size: few; D gene: .; V gene: TRBV2; J gene: TRBJ1-4; CDR3 protein: CASSVQGWEKLFF; CDR3 DNA: TGTGCCAGCAGTGTACAGGGTTGGGAAAAACTGTTTTTT
clone size: .; D gene: .; V gene: TRBV19; J gene: TRBJ1-1; CDR3 protein: CASSPTAGGIEAFF; CDR3 DNA: TGTGCCAGTAGCCCCACGGCGGGAGGGATTGAAGCTTTCTTT
clone size: .; D gene: .; V gene: TRBV10-3; J gene: TRBJ2-1; CDR3 protein: CAISGGDEQFF; CDR3 DNA: TGTGCCATCAGTGGCGGTGATGAGCAGTTCTTC
clone size: .; D gene: .; V gene: TRBV19; J gene: TRBJ1-5; CDR3 protein: CASSIGGSNNQPQHF; CDR3 DNA: TGTGCCAGTAGTATAGGTGGGAGTAACAATCAGCCCCAGCATTTT
clone size: .; D gene: TRBD1; V gene: TRBV7-9; J gene: TRBJ2-2; CDR3 protein: CASSLGQWTGELFF; CDR3 DNA: TGTGCCAGCAGCCTGGGACAGTGGACCGGGGAGCTGTTTTTT
clone size: once; D gene: TRBD2; V gene: TRBV5-1; J gene: TRBJ2-1; CDR3 protein: CASSLVAGTSGSNEQFF; CDR3 DNA: TGCGCCAGCAGCTTGGTTGCCGGGACTAGCGGTTCCAATGAGCAGTTCTTC
clone size: .; D gene: .; V gene: TRBV7-2; J gene: TRBJ1-1; CDR3 protein: CASSLDFQRGAFF; CDR3 DNA: TGTGCCAGCAGCTTAGATTTCCAAAGAGGAGCTTTCTTT
clone size: .; D gene: .; V gene: TRBV6-1; J gene: TRBJ1-2; CDR3 protein: CASSEPGYGYTF; CDR3 DNA: TGTGCCAGCAGTGAGCCGGGTTATGGCTACACCTTC
clone size: once; D gene: TRBD1; V gene: TRBV5-1; J gene: TRBJ2-2; CDR3 protein: CASTGQGNTGELFF; CDR3 DNA: TGCGCCAGCACCGGACAGGGGAACACCGGGGAGCTGTTTTTT
clone size: .; D gene: .; V gene: TRBV5-4; J gene: TRBJ2-1; CDR3 protein: CASSPGTGSSLNEQFF; CDR3 DNA: TGTGCCAGCAGTCCTGGCACGGGGTCTTCTCTCAATGAGCAGTTCTTC
clone size: .; D gene: TRBD1; V gene: TRBV7-6; J gene: TRBJ2-7; CDR3 protein: CASSDSGTGSGEQYF; CDR3 DNA: TGTGCCAGCAGTGATTCCGGGACAGGGAGTGGCGAGCAGTACTTC
clone size: .; D gene: TRBD1; V gene: TRBV6-2/TRBV6-3; J gene: TRBJ2-2; CDR3 protein: CASSYSQDRAPANTGELFF; CDR3 DNA: TGTGCCAGCAGTTACTCGCAGGACAGGGCGCCCGCGAACACCGGGGAGCTGTTTTTT
clone size: .; D gene: TRBD1; V gene: TRBV6-2/TRBV6-3; J gene: TRBJ1-6; CDR3 protein: CASSYPGQGESPLHF; CDR3 DNA: TGTGCCAGCAGTTACCCCGGACAGGGTGAATCACCCCTCCACTTT
clone size: .; D gene: .; V gene: TRBV18; J gene: TRBJ2-6; CDR3 protein: CASSPTETGANVLTF; CDR3 DNA: TGTGCCAGCTCACCTACAGAAACTGGGGCCAACGTCCTGACTTTC
clone size: .; D gene: .; V gene: TRBV7-2; J gene: TRBJ2-1; CDR3 protein: CASTRGGAGYNEQFF; CDR3 DNA: TGTGCCAGCACTAGAGGGGGGGCGGGTTACAATGAGCAGTTCTTC
clone size: .; D gene: .; V gene: TRBV10-3; J gene: TRBJ1-3; CDR3 protein: CAISPQRGSGNTIYF; CDR3 DNA: TGTGCCATCAGCCCCCAGCGCGGGTCGGGAAACACCATATATTTT
clone size: .; D gene: TRBD2; V gene: TRBV6-4; J gene: TRBJ2-3; CDR3 protein: CAGSDSSGGDTDTQYF; CDR3 DNA: TGTGCCGGCAGTGACTCCAGCGGGGGTGACACAGATACGCAGTATTTT
clone size: once; D gene: .; V gene: TRBV7-9; J gene: TRBJ1-4; CDR3 protein: CASSLVGLPTNEKLFF; CDR3 DNA: TGTGCCAGCAGCTTAGTGGGCCTACCAACTAATGAAAAACTGTTTTTT
clone size: few; D gene: .; V gene: TRBV5-1; J gene: TRBJ2-7; CDR3 protein: CASSWTGTTYEQYF; CDR3 DNA: TGCGCCAGCAGCTGGACCGGGACAACCTACGAGCAGTACTTC
clone size: once; D gene: .; V gene: TRBV30; J gene: TRBJ1-5; CDR3 protein: CAWSVKTFGVSNQPQHF; CDR3 DNA: TGTGCCTGGAGTGTAAAGACGTTCGGGGTAAGCAATCAGCCCCAGCATTTT
clone size: .; D gene: TRBD1; V gene: TRBV5-5; J gene: TRBJ2-2; CDR3 protein: CASSLFWTGANTGELFF; CDR3 DNA: TGTGCCAGCAGCTTGTTCTGGACAGGGGCTAACACCGGGGAGCTGTTTTTT
clone size: .; D gene: .; V gene: TRBV7-3; J gene: TRBJ2-7; CDR3 protein: CASSLGPGAAYEQYF; CDR3 DNA: TGTGCCAGCAGCTTAGGCCCTGGGGCGGCCTACGAGCAGTACTTC
clone size: .; D gene: .; V gene: TRBV28; J gene: TRBJ1-1; CDR3 protein: CASSVVGGLNTEAFF; CDR3 DNA: TGTGCCAGCAGCGTCGTGGGGGGACTAAACACTGAAGCTTTCTTT
clone size: .; D gene: TRBD1; V gene: TRBV28; J gene: TRBJ1-1; CDR3 protein: CASSGTGGLRTEAFF; CDR3 DNA: TGTGCCAGCAGTGGGACAGGGGGCCTTCGCACTGAAGCTTTCTTT
clone size: .; D gene: .; V gene: TRBV5-1; J gene: TRBJ2-3; CDR3 protein: CASSPTRQTSGDTQYF; CDR3 DNA: TGCGCCAGCAGCCCGACCCGACAGACCTCAGGGGATACGCAGTATTTT
clone size: few; D gene: TRBD1; V gene: TRBV5-8; J gene: TRBJ1-1; CDR3 protein: CASSAWTGPNTEAFF; CDR3 DNA: TGTGCCAGCAGCGCATGGACAGGGCCGAACACTGAAGCTTTCTTT
clone size: .; D gene: TRBD1; V gene: TRBV19; J gene: TRBJ1-5; CDR3 protein: CASSITGGGNQPQHF; CDR3 DNA: TGTGCCAGTAGTATAACAGGGGGTGGCAATCAGCCCCAGCATTTT
clone size: .; D gene: .; V gene: TRBV5-6; J gene: TRBJ1-5; CDR3 protein: CASSGPLNQPQHF; CDR3 DNA: TGTGCCAGCAGTGGGCCTTTAAATCAGCCCCAGCATTTT
clone size: once; D gene: .; V gene: TRBV6-1; J gene: TRBJ2-1; CDR3 protein: CASSEAFSAAGANEQFF; CDR3 DNA: TGTGCCAGCAGTGAAGCGTTCAGTGCGGCAGGGGCCAATGAGCAGTTCTTC
clone size: .; D gene: TRBD2; V gene: TRBV6-6; J gene: TRBJ2-7; CDR3 protein: CASSYGGSGGPQYF; CDR3 DNA: TGTGCCAGCAGTTACGGCGGTAGCGGGGGGCCTCAGTACTTC
clone size: once; D gene: TRBD1; V gene: TRBV11-3; J gene: TRBJ2-7; CDR3 protein: CASSSQGIGDEQYF; CDR3 DNA: TGTGCCAGCAGCTCACAGGGGATTGGCGACGAGCAGTACTTC